Listed here is a single T cell receptor beta chain. What it binds is not known. This record belongs to a study of blood T cells in healthy people across ages. General study results and limits: A conclusive naive versus antigen-experienced comparison was prevented by the unsorted PBMCs. Roughly linear age-related decline in beta diversity appeared, significant by age approximately 41.

Germline V gene lookup returns CDR1 SGHTA and CDR2 FQGNSA. V was pared by 1 base and J by 4 bases, with 13 bases between. The CDR3 covers 15 residues. Using a J-beta primer mix together with a sample-barcoded 5' primer, a second PCR was run for roughly 6 to 12 cycles. Using its own MiXCR run on the 5' RACE reads, TCRdb lists one record per CDR3 protein. The table shows over 600,000 distinct CDR3 sequences, with more than 55% occurring only once. The gene calls are TRBV7-2 and TRBJ1-2; no firm D call. The clonotype originates from a man in his forties in good health. Sequencing input: blood. The CDR3 DNA follows: TGTGCCAGCAGCTTAGAGCTCGGCTGGTCCTATGGCTACACCTTC. As protein: CASSLELGWSYGYTF.